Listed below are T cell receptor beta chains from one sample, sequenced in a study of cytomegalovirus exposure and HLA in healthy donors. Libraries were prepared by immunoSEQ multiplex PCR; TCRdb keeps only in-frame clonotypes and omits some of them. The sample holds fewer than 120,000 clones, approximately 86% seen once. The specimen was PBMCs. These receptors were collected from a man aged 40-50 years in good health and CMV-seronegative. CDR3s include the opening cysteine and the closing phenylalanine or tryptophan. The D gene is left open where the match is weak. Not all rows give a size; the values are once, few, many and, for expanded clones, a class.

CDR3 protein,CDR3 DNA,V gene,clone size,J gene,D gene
CASSLGTTPTGTGELFF,TGTGCCAGCAGCTTAGGTACTACCCCAACGGGCACCGGGGAGCTGTTTTTT,TRBV7-3,.,TRBJ2-2,.
CANDKGGYGYTF,TGTGCCAATGACAAAGGTGGCTATGGCTACACCTTC,TRBV7-2,once,TRBJ1-2,.
CASSLEGLGSEQYF,TGTGCCAGCAGCTTAGAAGGGTTGGGGAGCGAGCAGTACTTC,TRBV7-9,.,TRBJ2-7,.
CASSLLGGTNEKLFF,TGTGCCAGCAGCTTGTTGGGGGGGACTAATGAAAAACTGTTTTTT,TRBV5-6,.,TRBJ1-4,.
CATSRDQAGSADTQYF,TGTGCCACCAGCAGAGATCAAGCGGGTTCCGCGGATACGCAGTATTTT,TRBV15,few,TRBJ2-3,.
CASSQLTGTYEQYF,TGTGCCAGCAGCCAACTGACAGGGACCTACGAGCAGTACTTC,TRBV4-2,.,TRBJ2-7,TRBD1
CASSTGQGAGGANVLTF,TGTGCCAGCAGCACAGGCCAGGGGGCGGGAGGGGCCAACGTCCTGACTTTC,TRBV4-2,.,TRBJ2-6,TRBD1
CASSKRTGTMNTEAFF,TGTGCCAGTAGTAAGAGGACAGGGACAATGAACACTGAAGCTTTCTTT,TRBV19,few,TRBJ1-1,TRBD1
CATSRGTGEVQPQHF,TGTGCCACCAGCAGAGGGACAGGAGAAGTTCAGCCCCAGCATTTT,TRBV15,.,TRBJ1-5,TRBD1
CASSSGQGIEAFF,TGTGCCAGCAGTTCTGGACAGGGAATTGAAGCTTTCTTT,TRBV28,.,TRBJ1-1,TRBD1
CAWSVRGSHAPGNTIYF,TGTGCCTGGAGTGTAAGGGGCAGCCATGCTCCGGGAAACACCATATATTTT,TRBV30,.,TRBJ1-3,.
CASSYRGGEVDEQFF,TGTGCCAGCAGTTATCGAGGGGGTGAGGTAGATGAGCAGTTCTTC,TRBV6-5,.,TRBJ2-1,.
CASSLQGASYNEQFF,TGCGCCAGCAGCCTCCAGGGGGCCTCCTACAATGAGCAGTTCTTC,TRBV4-1,once,TRBJ2-1,TRBD1
CASSRRTGGQGSNQPQHF,TGTGCCAGCAGCCGACGGACAGGGGGCCAAGGGAGCAATCAGCCCCAGCATTTT,TRBV27,.,TRBJ1-5,TRBD1
CASSPLGGNSPLHF,TGTGCCAGCAGCCCCCTAGGGGGAAATTCACCCCTCCACTTT,TRBV7-6,.,TRBJ1-6,.
CASTTGANVLTF,TGTGCCAGCACCACTGGGGCCAACGTCCTGACTTTC,TRBV7-9,.,TRBJ2-6,.
CSASPRGFGRGYTF,TGCAGCGCTTCCCCGCGGGGGTTCGGAAGAGGCTACACCTTC,TRBV29-1,.,TRBJ1-2,.
CASSPGQGLPYEQYF,TGTGCCAGTAGTCCGGGACAGGGCCTACCCTACGAGCAGTACTTC,TRBV19,few,TRBJ2-7,TRBD1
CASSPTGKSPLHF,TGTGCCAGCAGCCCAACAGGAAAATCACCCCTCCACTTT,TRBV5-8,.,TRBJ1-6,.
CAWRMGGREKLFF,TGTGCCTGGAGAATGGGGGGACGTGAAAAACTGTTTTTT,TRBV30,.,TRBJ1-4,.
CASSQRTGGMEKLFF,TGTGCCAGCAGTCAACGGACAGGGGGGATGGAAAAACTGTTTTTT,TRBV6-1,.,TRBJ1-4,TRBD1
CASSLGTGNYGYTF,TGCGCCAGCAGCTTGGGGACAGGAAACTATGGCTACACCTTC,TRBV5-1,.,TRBJ1-2,TRBD1
CATRAGQPQHF,TGTGCCACCAGGGCGGGGCAGCCCCAGCATTTT,TRBV28,.,TRBJ1-5,.
CASTSTGEETQYF,TGTGCCAGCACGTCCACAGGGGAAGAGACCCAGTACTTC,TRBV2,once,TRBJ2-5,TRBD1
CSCRGAKTQYF,TGCAGTTGCAGGGGCGCGAAGACCCAGTACTTC,TRBV20-1,.,TRBJ2-5,.
CASSLGGGRDSSYNEQFF,TGTGCCAGCAGCTTAGGAGGGGGTCGGGATAGCTCCTACAATGAGCAGTTCTTC,TRBV7-9,.,TRBJ2-1,.
CASRRQGASEKLFF,TGTGCCAGCAGGAGACAGGGGGCGTCTGAAAAACTGTTTTTT,TRBV25-1,.,TRBJ1-4,TRBD1
CASTGGADTGELFF,TGTGCCAGCACAGGGGGCGCGGACACCGGGGAGCTGTTTTTT,TRBV28,once,TRBJ2-2,TRBD1
CASSPGQLYGYTF,TGTGCCAGCTCACCAGGGCAGCTCTATGGCTACACCTTC,TRBV18,few,TRBJ1-2,.
CASSFRTGRRSLLYEQYF,TGTGCCAGCAGCTTTAGAACAGGGCGAAGGTCCCTTCTCTACGAGCAGTACTTC,TRBV5-4,.,TRBJ2-7,.
CASSPRGGGDYEQYF,TGCGCCAGCAGCCCCCGGGGAGGCGGGGACTACGAGCAGTACTTC,TRBV5-1,.,TRBJ2-7,.
CASRVFRATEAFF,TGTGCCAGCAGGGTTTTCAGGGCCACTGAAGCTTTCTTT,TRBV2,few,TRBJ1-1,.
CASSLGGGANTGELFF,TGTGCCAGCAGCTTAGGCGGGGGGGCGAACACCGGGGAGCTGTTTTTT,TRBV7-7,.,TRBJ2-2,TRBD2
CASSSQDSINTGELFF,TGTGCCAGCAGTTCCCAAGACAGTATTAACACCGGGGAGCTGTTTTTT,TRBV6-5,.,TRBJ2-2,.
CASSYAVNTEAFF,TGTGCCAGCAGCTACGCGGTGAACACTGAAGCTTTCTTT,TRBV6-5,.,TRBJ1-1,.
CASSFLLPSSLAGGQETQYF,TGCGCCAGCAGCTTCCTACTACCCTCATCATTGGCGGGGGGCCAAGAGACCCAGTACTTC,TRBV5-1,.,TRBJ2-5,TRBD2
CASSWARGLAGVAYEQYF,TGTGCCAGCAGCTGGGCCCGGGGACTAGCGGGGGTCGCCTACGAGCAGTACTTC,TRBV5-6,.,TRBJ2-7,TRBD2
CASPGQGGVSHYGYTF,TGTGCCTCCCCTGGTCAAGGGGGCGTATCACACTATGGCTACACCTTC,TRBV30,few,TRBJ1-2,TRBD1
CASSDLSFWSPLHF,TGTGCCAGCAGCGATCTCAGTTTTTGGTCACCCCTCCACTTT,TRBV27,.,TRBJ1-6,.
CASSYLFRGTEAFF,TGTGCCAGCAGCTACCTATTCAGGGGAACTGAAGCTTTCTTT,TRBV13,.,TRBJ1-1,.
CASRGEIRYSYEQYF,TGTGCCAGCAGAGGAGAAATCCGGTACTCCTACGAGCAGTACTTC,TRBV28,.,TRBJ2-7,.
CASTETGGKLFF,TGTGCCAGTACAGAAACCGGTGGAAAACTGTTTTTT,TRBV10-3,few,TRBJ1-4,.
CASSDVGAGGTEAFF,TGTGCCAGCAGTGATGTCGGGGCAGGGGGAACTGAAGCTTTCTTT,TRBV25-1,.,TRBJ1-1,TRBD1
CASSKQGGDQPQHF,TGTGCCAGCAGCAAACAGGGTGGAGATCAGCCCCAGCATTTT,TRBV7-2,.,TRBJ1-5,.
CASSLGSTGELFF,TGCGCCAGCAGCTTGGGGAGCACCGGGGAGCTGTTTTTT,TRBV5-1,.,TRBJ2-2,.
CASSPAGGHVEQFF,TGCGCCAGCAGCCCAGCGGGGGGGCATGTTGAGCAGTTCTTC,TRBV4-3,.,TRBJ2-1,TRBD2
CASSSQPDTEAFF,TGTGCCAGCAGTTCACAGCCGGACACTGAAGCTTTCTTT,TRBV6-1,.,TRBJ1-1,.
CASSQSDRGYTEAFF,TGTGCCAGCAGCCAGTCTGACAGGGGTTACACTGAAGCTTTCTTT,TRBV14,.,TRBJ1-1,TRBD1
CASSLGGAQRFDYGYTF,TGTGCCAGCAGCTTAGGGGGGGCGCAGAGGTTCGACTATGGCTACACCTTC,TRBV13,once,TRBJ1-2,.
CASSMQGPSNYGYTF,TGTGCCAGTAGTATGCAGGGGCCGTCTAACTATGGCTACACCTTC,TRBV19,.,TRBJ1-2,.
CASSPWEEPRAQYF,TGTGCCAGCAGTCCCTGGGAGGAGCCTCGGGCCCAGTACTTC,TRBV6-5,.,TRBJ2-5,.
CASSSRPSWTGWAIPTF,TGTGCCAGTAGTTCACGACCCTCGTGGACAGGCTGGGCTATTCCCACCTTC,TRBV19,.,TRBJ1-2,TRBD1
CASSDTGTSGGDGTDTQYF,TGTGCCAGCAGTGATACCGGGACTAGCGGGGGGGACGGCACAGATACGCAGTATTTT,TRBV2,.,TRBJ2-3,TRBD2
CASSDGTGGTYEQYF,TGTGCCAGCAGTGATGGTACAGGGGGCACGTACGAGCAGTACTTC,TRBV2,.,TRBJ2-7,TRBD1
CAWSGAGTSGGINEQFF,TGTGCCTGGAGTGGCGCGGGGACTAGCGGGGGAATCAATGAGCAGTTCTTC,TRBV30,.,TRBJ2-1,TRBD2